The clone carrying this TCR beta chain has ten or more counts. TCRdb re-analysed the reads in MiXCR, keeping a single row per CDR3 protein. The sample comprises more than 400,000 distinct CDR3 sequences, about 26% of which are singletons, and less than 15% rests with the top ten. These data originate in a study of T cell repertoires in cytomegalovirus infection. Germline V gene data show CDR1 as SEHNR and CDR2 as FQNEAQ (reference sequence). Trimming removed 0 bases from V and 6 bases from J, with 15 bases in between. This CDR3 is 16 amino acids long. The rearrangement joins TRBV7-9 to TRBJ2-1, with D possibly being TRBD2 (6 bases). Sequenced material: PBMCs. The TCR comes from a human donor in good health (CMV status not recorded). Some clones in this sample may be carry-over from other donors' samples. This CDR3 reads CASSLAVGGGSNEQFF. Written as DNA, the CDR3 is TGTGCCAGCAGCTTAGCGGTTGGGGGAGGATCCAATGAGCAGTTCTTC.